This entry is about one T cell receptor beta chain. Authors' methods: Estimates of nucleated cell counts were drawn from the amplification of reference gene primers. TCRdb's table, derived via immunoSEQ multiplex PCR, lists solely in-frame clones and lacks some. D and trimming come from the DNA, and the V and J calls and clone size come from that table. This sample has 200,000 to 250,000 clones; around 81% occur once, and the top ten carry 5.5% to 8.5%. This sample was taken from a study of blood T cell repertoires in COVID-19. Study-wide context: Acute and convalescent COVID-19 samples came from the United States, Italy and Spain. PBMCs, B-cell-depleted T cells, or T cells were the source of the cDNA or gDNA that made up the material.

Deletions cut 0 bases from V and 1 base from J, with 14 bases between. The germline gives CDR1 SGDLS, CDR2 YYNGEE. The CDR3 runs 17 residues. The chain links TRBV9 to TRBJ1-3, with D perhaps matching TRBD1 (6 bases). The receptor was isolated from a woman in her sixties or seventies with acute or convalescent COVID-19. The source material was peripheral blood. CDR3 protein: CASSVAGDGISGNTIYF. The CDR3 DNA follows: TGTGCCAGCAGCGTAGCAGGGGACGGAATATCTGGAAACACCATATATTTT. Combining the CDR3 with reference TRBV9 and TRBJ1-3 gives the whole variable domain DSGVTQTPKHLITATGQRVTLRCSPRSGDLSVYWYQQSLDQGLQFLIQYYNGEERAKGNILERFSAQQFPDLHSELNLSSLELGDSALYFCASSVAGDGISGNTIYFGEGSWLTVV.